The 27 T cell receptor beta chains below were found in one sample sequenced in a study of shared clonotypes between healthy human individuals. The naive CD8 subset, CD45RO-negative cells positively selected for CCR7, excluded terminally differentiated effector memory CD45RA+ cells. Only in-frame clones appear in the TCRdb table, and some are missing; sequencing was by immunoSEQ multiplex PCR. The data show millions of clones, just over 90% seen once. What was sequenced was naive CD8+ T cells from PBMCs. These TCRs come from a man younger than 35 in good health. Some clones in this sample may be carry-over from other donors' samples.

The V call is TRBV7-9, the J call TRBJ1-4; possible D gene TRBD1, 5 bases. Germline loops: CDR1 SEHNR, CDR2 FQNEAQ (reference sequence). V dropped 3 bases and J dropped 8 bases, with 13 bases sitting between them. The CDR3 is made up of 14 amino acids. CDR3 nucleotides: TGTGCCAGCAGCTTCCCCGGGACCCAAGAAAAACTGTTTTTT. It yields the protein CASSFPGTQEKLFF.

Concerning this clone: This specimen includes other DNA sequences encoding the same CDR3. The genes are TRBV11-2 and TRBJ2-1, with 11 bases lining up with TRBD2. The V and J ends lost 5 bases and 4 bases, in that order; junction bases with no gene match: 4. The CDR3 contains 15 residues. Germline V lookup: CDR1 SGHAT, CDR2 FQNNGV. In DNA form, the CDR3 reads TGTGCCAGCAGCGCTGGACTAGCGGGTTACAATGAGCAGTTCTTC. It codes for CASSAGLAGYNEQFF.

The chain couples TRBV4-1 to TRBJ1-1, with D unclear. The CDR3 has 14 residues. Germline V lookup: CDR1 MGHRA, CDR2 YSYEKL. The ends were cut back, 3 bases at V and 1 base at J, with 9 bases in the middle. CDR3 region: CASSHAVGNTEAFF. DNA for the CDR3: TGCGCCAGCAGCCACGCGGTGGGGAACACTGAAGCTTTCTTT.

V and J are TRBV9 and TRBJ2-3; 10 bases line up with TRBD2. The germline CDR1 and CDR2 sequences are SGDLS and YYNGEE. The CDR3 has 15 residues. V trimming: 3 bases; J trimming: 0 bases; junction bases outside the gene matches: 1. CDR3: CASSDSGRSTDTQYF. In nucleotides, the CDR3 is TGTGCCAGCAGCGATAGCGGGAGGAGCACAGATACGCAGTATTTT.

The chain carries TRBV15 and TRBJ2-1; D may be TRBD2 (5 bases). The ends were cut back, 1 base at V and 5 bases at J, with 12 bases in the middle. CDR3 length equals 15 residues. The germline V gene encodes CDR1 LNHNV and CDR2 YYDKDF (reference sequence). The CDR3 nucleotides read TGTGCCACCAGCAGAGCGGGGAACCCGAACAATGAGCAGTTCTTC. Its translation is CATSRAGNPNNEQFF.

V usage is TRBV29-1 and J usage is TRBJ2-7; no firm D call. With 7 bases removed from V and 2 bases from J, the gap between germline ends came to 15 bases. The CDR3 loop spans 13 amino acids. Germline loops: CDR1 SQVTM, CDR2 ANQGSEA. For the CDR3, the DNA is TGCAGCGCCGAGAACACGGATCCCTACGAGCAGTACTTC. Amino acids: CSAENTDPYEQYF.

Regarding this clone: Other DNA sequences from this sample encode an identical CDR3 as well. The CDR3 DNA follows: TGTGCCAGCAGCCTCAATTGGGGTAATCAGCCCCAGCATTTT. Encoded protein: CASSLNWGNQPQHF. V usage is TRBV28 and J usage is TRBJ1-5, with no clear D. The CDR3 covers 14 residues. CDR1 is MDHEN, CDR2 SYDVKM, per germline. The V end lost 6 bases, the J end lost 4 bases, and 13 bases lay between the germline ends.

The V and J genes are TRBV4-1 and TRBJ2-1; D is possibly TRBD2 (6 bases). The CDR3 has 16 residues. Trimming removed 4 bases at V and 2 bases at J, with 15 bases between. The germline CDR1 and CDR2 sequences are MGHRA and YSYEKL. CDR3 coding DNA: TGCGCCAGCAGCCTGAGGGGTGCGGGAACCTACAATGAGCAGTTCTTC. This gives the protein CASSLRGAGTYNEQFF.

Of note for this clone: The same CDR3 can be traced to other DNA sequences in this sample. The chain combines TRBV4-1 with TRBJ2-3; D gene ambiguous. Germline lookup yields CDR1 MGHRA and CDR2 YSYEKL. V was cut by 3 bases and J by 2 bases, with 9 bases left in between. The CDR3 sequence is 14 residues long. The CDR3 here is CASSQVGSTDTQYF. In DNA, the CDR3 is TGCGCCAGCAGCCAGGTAGGGTCCACAGATACGCAGTATTTT.

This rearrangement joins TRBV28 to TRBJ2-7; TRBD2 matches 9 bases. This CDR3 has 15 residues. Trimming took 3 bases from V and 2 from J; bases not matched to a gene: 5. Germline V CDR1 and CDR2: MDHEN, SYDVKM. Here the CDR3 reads CASSLVVAGAYEQYF. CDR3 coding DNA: TGTGCCAGCAGTTTGGTGGTAGCGGGGGCCTACGAGCAGTACTTC. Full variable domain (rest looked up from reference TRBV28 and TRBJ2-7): DVKVTQSSRYLVKRTGEKVFLECVQDMDHENMFWYRQDPGLGLRLIYFSYDVKMKEKGDIPEGYSVSREKKERFSLILESASTNQTSMYLCASSLVVAGAYEQYFGPGTRLTVT.

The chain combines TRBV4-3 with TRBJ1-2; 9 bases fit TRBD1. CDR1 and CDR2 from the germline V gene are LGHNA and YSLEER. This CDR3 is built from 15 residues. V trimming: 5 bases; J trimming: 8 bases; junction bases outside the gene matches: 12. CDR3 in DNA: TGCGCCAGCAGCACTTCTTCCGGGACAGGGTCCGGCTACACCTTC. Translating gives CASSTSSGTGSGYTF.

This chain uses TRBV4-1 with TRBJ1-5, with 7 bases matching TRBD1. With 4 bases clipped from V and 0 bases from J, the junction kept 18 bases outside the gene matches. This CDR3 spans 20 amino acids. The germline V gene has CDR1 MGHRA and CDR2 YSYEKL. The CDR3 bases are TGCGCCAGCAGCCTTGCTTTTCCGACAGGGTCGGTACTTAGCAATCAGCCCCAGCATTTT. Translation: CASSLAFPTGSVLSNQPQHF.

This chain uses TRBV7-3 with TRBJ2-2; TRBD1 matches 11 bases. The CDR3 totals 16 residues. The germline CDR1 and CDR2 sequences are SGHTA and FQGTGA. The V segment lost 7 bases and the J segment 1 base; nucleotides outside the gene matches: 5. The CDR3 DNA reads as TGTGCCAGCACGGACAGGGGGCTCCTGAACACCGGGGAGCTGTTTTTT. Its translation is CASTDRGLLNTGELFF.

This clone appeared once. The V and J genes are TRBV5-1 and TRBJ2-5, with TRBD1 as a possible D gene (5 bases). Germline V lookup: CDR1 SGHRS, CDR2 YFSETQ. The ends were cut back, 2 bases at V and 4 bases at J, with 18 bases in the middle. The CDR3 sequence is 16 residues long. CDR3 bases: TGCGCCAGCAGCTTACTCCATGCAGGGTCCCCAGAGACCCAGTACTTC. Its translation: CASSLLHAGSPETQYF.

CDR3 DNA sequence: TGCGCCAGCAGCTTGGCCGGAGGGATCATGAACACTGAAGCTTTCTTT. This encodes CASSLAGGIMNTEAFF. The rearrangement links TRBV5-1 to TRBJ1-1; D gene unclear. V was trimmed by 0 bases and J by 0 bases, leaving 12 bases between them. Germline V CDR1 and CDR2: SGHRS, YFSETQ. The CDR3 runs 16 residues.

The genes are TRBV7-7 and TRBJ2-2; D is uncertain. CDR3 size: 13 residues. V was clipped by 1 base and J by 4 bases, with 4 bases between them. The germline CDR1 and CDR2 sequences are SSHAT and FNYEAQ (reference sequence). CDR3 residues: CASSLGSTGELFF. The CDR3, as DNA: TGTGCCAGCAGCTTAGGTTCCACCGGGGAGCTGTTTTTT.

The CDR3 bases are TGTGCCAGCAGACAGGGCCCGACAGGTGAAGCTTTCTTT. Amino acids: CASRQGPTGEAFF. The rearrangement joins TRBV9 to TRBJ1-1; D might be TRBD1 (6 bases). V lost 5 bases to trimming and J lost 7 bases, with 15 bases between them. CDR1 is SGDLS and CDR2 is YYNGEE in the germline V gene. This CDR3 has 13 residues.

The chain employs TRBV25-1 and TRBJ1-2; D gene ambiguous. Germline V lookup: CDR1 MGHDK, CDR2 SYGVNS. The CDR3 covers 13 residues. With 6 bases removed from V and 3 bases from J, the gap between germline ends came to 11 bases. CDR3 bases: TGTGCCAGCAGCCTTGGACCGTACTATGGCTACACCTTC. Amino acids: CASSLGPYYGYTF.

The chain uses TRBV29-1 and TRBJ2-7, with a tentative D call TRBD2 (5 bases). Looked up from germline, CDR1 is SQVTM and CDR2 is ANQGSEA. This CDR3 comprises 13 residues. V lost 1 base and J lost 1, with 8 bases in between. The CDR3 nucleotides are TGCAGCGTTGAAGGGGAGATGTCCTACGAGCAGTACTTC. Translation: CSVEGEMSYEQYF.

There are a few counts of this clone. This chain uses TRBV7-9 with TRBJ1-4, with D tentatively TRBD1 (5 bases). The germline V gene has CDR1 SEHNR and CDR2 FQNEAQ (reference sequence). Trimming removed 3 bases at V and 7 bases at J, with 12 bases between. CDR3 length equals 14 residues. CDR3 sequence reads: CASSFSGPGEKLFF. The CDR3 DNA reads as TGTGCCAGCAGCTTTTCAGGGCCGGGTGAAAAACTGTTTTTT.

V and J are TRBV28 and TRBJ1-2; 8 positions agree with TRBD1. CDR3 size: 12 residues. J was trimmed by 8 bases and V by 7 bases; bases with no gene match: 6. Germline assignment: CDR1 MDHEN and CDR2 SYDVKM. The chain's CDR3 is CASTMDRDGYTF. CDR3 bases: TGTGCCAGCACTATGGACAGGGACGGCTACACCTTC.

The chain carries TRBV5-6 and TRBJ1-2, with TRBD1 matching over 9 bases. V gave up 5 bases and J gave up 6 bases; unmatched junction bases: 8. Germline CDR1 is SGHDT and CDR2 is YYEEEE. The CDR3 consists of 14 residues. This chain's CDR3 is CASSPGTGFNGYTF. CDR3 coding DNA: TGTGCCAGCAGTCCCGGGACAGGGTTTAATGGCTACACCTTC.

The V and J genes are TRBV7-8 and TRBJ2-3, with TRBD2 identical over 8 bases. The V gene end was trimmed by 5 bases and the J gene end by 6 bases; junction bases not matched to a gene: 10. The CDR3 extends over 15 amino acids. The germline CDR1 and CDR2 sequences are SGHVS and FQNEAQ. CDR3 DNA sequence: TGTGCCAGCAGCCCCCTGCAGCGGGAGAGGGATACGCAGTATTTT. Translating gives CASSPLQRERDTQYF. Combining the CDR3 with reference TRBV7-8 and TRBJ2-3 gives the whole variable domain GAGVSQSPRYKVAKRGQDVALRCDPISGHVSLFWYQQALGQGPEFLTYFQNEAQLDKSGLPSDRFFAERPEGSVSTLKIQRTQQEDSAVYLCASSPLQRERDTQYFGPGTRLTVL.

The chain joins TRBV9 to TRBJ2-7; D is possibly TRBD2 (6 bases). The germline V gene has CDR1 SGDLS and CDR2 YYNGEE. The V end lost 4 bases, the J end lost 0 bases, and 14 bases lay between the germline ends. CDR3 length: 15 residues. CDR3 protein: CASSSGGGPSYEQYF. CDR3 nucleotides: TGTGCCAGCAGCTCCGGGGGTGGACCCTCCTACGAGCAGTACTTC.

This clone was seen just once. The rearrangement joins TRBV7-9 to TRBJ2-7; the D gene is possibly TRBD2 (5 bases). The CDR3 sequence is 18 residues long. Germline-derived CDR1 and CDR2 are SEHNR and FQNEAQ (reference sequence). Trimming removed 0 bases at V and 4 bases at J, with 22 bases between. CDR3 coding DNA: TGTGCCAGCAGCTTAGCCGCCTCGCGGGCCTACAGCGATTACGAGCAGTACTTC. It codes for CASSLAASRAYSDYEQYF.

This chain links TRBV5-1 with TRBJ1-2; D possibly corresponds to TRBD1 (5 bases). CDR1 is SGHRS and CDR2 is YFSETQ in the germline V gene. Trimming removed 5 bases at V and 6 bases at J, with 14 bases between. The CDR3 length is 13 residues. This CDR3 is CASRPPGFDGYTF. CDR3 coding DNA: TGCGCCAGCAGGCCTCCAGGGTTCGATGGCTACACCTTC.

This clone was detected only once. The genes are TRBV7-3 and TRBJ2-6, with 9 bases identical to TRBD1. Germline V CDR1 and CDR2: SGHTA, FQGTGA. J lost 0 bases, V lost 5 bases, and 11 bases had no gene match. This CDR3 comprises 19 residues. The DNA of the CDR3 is TGTGCCAGCAGCGTTACAGGGGGCAGGTATGCCTCTGGGGCCAACGTCCTGACTTTC. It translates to CASSVTGGRYASGANVLTF.